Given below is one T cell receptor (beta chain) in context. This record belongs to a study of sequential checkpoint blockade in melanoma. TCRdb's table, derived via immunoSEQ multiplex PCR, lists solely in-frame clones and lacks some. Of 30,000 to 40,000 clones in the sample, around nine tenths are singletons; the top ten hold around 12%. With 3 bases clipped from V and 1 base from J, the junction kept 3 bases outside the gene matches. This CDR3 has 14 amino acids. CDR1 is SGDLS, CDR2 YYNGEE, per germline. Treatment here: randomized to nivolumab then ipilimumab (arm A) or the reverse (arm B). No patient had prior DNA-damaging chemotherapy. Sorted cells were live CD3+CD8+, lacking CD19 and CD56, from PBMCs.

Sequenced material: CD8+ T cells sorted from blood (inferred from file names), taken from a patient given nivolumab and ipilimumab in sequence. The chain joins TRBV9 to TRBJ2-5, with 7 bases that match TRBD1. The sequence derives from a human donor with melanoma. The CDR3 bases are TGTGCCAGCAGCGCACCAGGGGGCCAAGAGACCCAGTACTTC. It yields the protein CASSAPGGQETQYF.